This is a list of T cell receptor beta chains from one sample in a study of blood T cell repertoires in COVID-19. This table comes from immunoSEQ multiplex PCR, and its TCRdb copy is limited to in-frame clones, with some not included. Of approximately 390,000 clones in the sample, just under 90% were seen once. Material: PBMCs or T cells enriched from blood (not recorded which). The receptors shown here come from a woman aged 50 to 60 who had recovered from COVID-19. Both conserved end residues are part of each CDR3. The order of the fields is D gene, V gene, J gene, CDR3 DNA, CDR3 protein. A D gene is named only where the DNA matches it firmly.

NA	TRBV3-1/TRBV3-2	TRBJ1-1	TGTGCCAGCACCCTCGTTAGCGGGGACACTGAAGCTTTCTTT	CASTLVSGDTEAFF
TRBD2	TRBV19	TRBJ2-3	TGTGCCACCCGGACTAGCGGGGTAGGGCTCACAGATACGCAGTATTTT	CATRTSGVGLTDTQYF
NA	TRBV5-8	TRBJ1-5	TGTGCCAGCAGCCCAATTCAGCCCCAGCATTTT	CASSPIQPQHF
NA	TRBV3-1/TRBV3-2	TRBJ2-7	TGTGCCAGCAGCCAAGTATTCTACGGTGAGCAGTACTTC	CASSQVFYGEQYF
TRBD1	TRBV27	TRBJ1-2	TGTGCCAGCAGTTTATCCTCGGGAAGGGGGCACTATGGCTACACCTTC	CASSLSSGRGHYGYTF
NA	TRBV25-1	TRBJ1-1	TGTGCCAGCAGTGAACCGGGAGGGACAAATGAAGCTTTCTTT	CASSEPGGTNEAFF
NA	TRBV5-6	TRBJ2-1	TGTGCCAGCAGCCCTGACAGTAGCAATGAGCAGTTCTTC	CASSPDSSNEQFF
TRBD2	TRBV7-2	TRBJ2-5	TGTGCCAGCAGCCTCGTTATCAGTAGCGGGCAAGAGACCCAGTACTTC	CASSLVISSGQETQYF
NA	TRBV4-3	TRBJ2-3	TGCGCCAGCAGCCGAGCCCAGGGATCCCCGAGCACAGATACGCAGTATTTT	CASSRAQGSPSTDTQYF
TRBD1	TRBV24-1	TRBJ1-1	TGTGCCACCAGGGGCGGGACAGGTGAAGCTTTCTTT	CATRGGTGEAFF
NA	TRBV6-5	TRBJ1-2	TGTGCCAGCAGATACAGGAGCCTTAACTATGGCTACACCTTC	CASRYRSLNYGYTF
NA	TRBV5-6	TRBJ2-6	TGTGCCAGCAGCTTGATTTTCGGGTTTTACTCTGGGGCCAACGTCCTGACTTTC	CASSLIFGFYSGANVLTF
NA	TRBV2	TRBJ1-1	TGTGCCAGCAGGAGGAGGGGGGGGGACACTGAAGCTTTCTTT	CASRRRGGDTEAFF
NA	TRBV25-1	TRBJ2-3	TGTGCCAGGACAGATAACAGGTCTTACACAGATACGCAGTATTTT	CARTDNRSYTDTQYF
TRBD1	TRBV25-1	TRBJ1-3	TGTGCCAGCAGCGAACCGGGACAGGGAAACACCATATATTTT	CASSEPGQGNTIYF
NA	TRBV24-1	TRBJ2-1	TGTGCCACCAGTGATTTAGACAGCTCCTACAATGAGCAGTTCTTC	CATSDLDSSYNEQFF
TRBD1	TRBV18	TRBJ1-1	TGTGCCAGCTCACCGCGGGACAGAACAATGGGCGAAGCTTTCTTT	CASSPRDRTMGEAFF